These T cell receptor beta chains were read from a single sample in a study of cytomegalovirus exposure and HLA in healthy donors. Profiled with immunoSEQ multiplex PCR; TCRdb holds only in-frame clones, not every one. The table has about 130,000 clones, roughly 93% seen once. Sequencing input: PBMCs. These receptors were taken from a man in his late teens or twenties in good health and CMV-seropositive. The CDR3 runs from the conserved cysteine through the conserved F or W. Each record gives: V gene, D gene, J gene, CDR3 protein, CDR3 DNA. A D gene is named only where the DNA matches it firmly.

TRBV29-1,TRBD1,TRBJ2-7,CSVTTGGLSYEQYF,TGCAGCGTAACGACAGGGGGCTTATCCTACGAGCAGTACTTC
TRBV6-6,.,TRBJ2-7,CASSYGPGQRYEQYF,TGTGCCAGCAGTTACGGGCCCGGACAAAGGTACGAGCAGTACTTC
TRBV7-9,TRBD2,TRBJ2-3,CASSLGAGDWTDTQYF,TGTGCCAGCAGCTTAGGTGCGGGAGATTGGACAGATACGCAGTATTTT
TRBV19,TRBD1,TRBJ1-2,CASSIRDSPYGYTF,TGTGCCAGTAGTATCCGGGACAGCCCCTATGGCTACACCTTC
TRBV5-1,.,TRBJ2-1,CASSYFGPPGNEQFF,TGCGCCAGCAGCTATTTTGGACCCCCGGGGAATGAGCAGTTCTTC
TRBV19,TRBD2,TRBJ2-2,CASSIVAGGPIGELFF,TGTGCCAGTAGTATAGTGGCGGGAGGGCCTATCGGGGAGCTGTTTTTT
TRBV2,TRBD1,TRBJ2-3,CAATAGGFVDTQYF,TGTGCCGCCACGGCAGGGGGTTTTGTAGATACGCAGTATTTT
TRBV4-1,.,TRBJ1-4,CASSPQGVVEKLFF,TGCGCCAGCAGCCCGCAGGGCGTTGTGGAAAAACTGTTTTTT
TRBV28,TRBD1,TRBJ1-5,CASRKPGQNNQPQHF,TGTGCCAGCAGAAAACCGGGACAGAACAATCAGCCCCAGCATTTT
TRBV4-1,TRBD2,TRBJ2-2,CASSLPSGTNTGELFF,TGCGCCAGCAGCCTTCCTAGCGGAACGAACACCGGGGAGCTGTTTTTT
TRBV27,TRBD2,TRBJ2-1,CASSLSGGSSYNEQFF,TGTGCCAGCAGTTTATCGGGAGGGAGCTCCTACAATGAGCAGTTCTTC
TRBV27,.,TRBJ2-3,CASSLGARLETDTQYF,TGTGCCAGCAGTTTAGGGGCACGGCTGGAGACAGATACGCAGTATTTT
TRBV29-1,.,TRBJ1-2,CSVEEEEGYGYTF,TGCAGCGTTGAAGAAGAGGAGGGCTATGGCTACACCTTC
TRBV6-5,.,TRBJ2-2,CASSYNFSPSGELFF,TGTGCCAGCAGTTACAACTTTTCCCCATCCGGGGAGCTGTTTTTT
TRBV6-5,TRBD1,TRBJ2-7,CASRTGQGVHEQYF,TGTGCCAGCAGAACGGGACAGGGTGTCCACGAGCAGTACTTC
TRBV11-2,TRBD2,TRBJ2-3,CASSVGLAGGPGTQYF,TGTGCCAGCAGCGTCGGACTAGCGGGAGGGCCGGGTACGCAGTATTTT
TRBV9,.,TRBJ2-2,CASSVEATVTGELFF,TGTGCCAGCAGCGTAGAAGCGACTGTCACCGGGGAGCTGTTTTTT
TRBV6-5,.,TRBJ2-4,CASSQRRQSKNIQYF,TGTGCCAGCAGTCAACGCAGGCAATCCAAAAACATTCAGTACTTC
TRBV1,.,TRBJ2-6,CTSSLCVTSGRTLSGANVLTF,TGCACCAGCAGCCTTTGTGTGACTAGCGGCCGAACACTCTCTGGGGCCAACGTCCTGACTTTC
TRBV7-3,TRBD1,TRBJ2-7,CASSLTGATGEQYF,TGTGCCAGCAGCCTTACAGGGGCGACGGGGGAGCAGTACTTC
TRBV13,TRBD2,TRBJ2-1,CASSLGLGSGSSDEQFF,TGTGCCAGCAGCTTAGGCCTCGGTAGCGGGAGTTCGGATGAGCAGTTCTTC
TRBV10-3,.,TRBJ1-1,CAISETGNTEAFF,TGTGCCATCAGTGAAACAGGGAACACTGAAGCTTTCTTT